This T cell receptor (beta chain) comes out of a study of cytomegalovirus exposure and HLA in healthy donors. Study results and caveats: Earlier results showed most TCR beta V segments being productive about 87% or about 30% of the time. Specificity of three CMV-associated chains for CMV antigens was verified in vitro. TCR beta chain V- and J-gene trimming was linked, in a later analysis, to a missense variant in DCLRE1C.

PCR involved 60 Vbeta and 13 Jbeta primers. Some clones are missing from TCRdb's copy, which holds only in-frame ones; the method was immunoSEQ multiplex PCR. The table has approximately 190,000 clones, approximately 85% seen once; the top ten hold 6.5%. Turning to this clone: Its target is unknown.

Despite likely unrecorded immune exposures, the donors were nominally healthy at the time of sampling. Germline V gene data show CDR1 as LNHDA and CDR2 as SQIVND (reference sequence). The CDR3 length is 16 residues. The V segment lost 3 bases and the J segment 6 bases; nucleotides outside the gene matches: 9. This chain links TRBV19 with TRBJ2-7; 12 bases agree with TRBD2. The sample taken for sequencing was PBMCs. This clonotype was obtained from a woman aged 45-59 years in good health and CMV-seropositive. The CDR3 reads CASSIGQRLAGVEQYF. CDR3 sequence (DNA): TGTGCCAGTAGTATCGGTCAGAGACTAGCGGGAGTCGAGCAGTACTTC.